One sample yielded the 25 T cell receptor beta chains listed below, sequenced in a study of lung T cells in sarcoidosis with Löfgren's syndrome. TCRdb called the reads again in MiXCR, with one record for every CDR3 protein. The data contain fewer than 80,000 distinct CDR3 sequences, over 20% of them singletons. Material: CD4+ T cells from PBMCs. These receptors were collected from a human donor with sarcoidosis (Löfgren's syndrome or another form), or a control subject (not recorded which).

There are many counts of this clonotype. V is TRBV2 and J is TRBJ1-1, with D unclear. Looked up from germline, CDR1 is SNHLY and CDR2 is FYNNEI. Trimming pared 7 bases from V and 0 bases from J, leaving 12 bases between. CDR3 length: 14 residues. CDR3 nucleotide sequence: TGTGCCAGCAAGCTAAGAAGAATGAACACTGAAGCTTTCTTT. It specifies CASKLRRMNTEAFF.

This clonotype is a singleton in its sample. With a much larger clone just one base away, this may be a read error. The chain carries TRBV7-2 and TRBJ1-2; no clear D gene. The CDR3 has 15 residues. Germline CDR1 reads SGHTA; CDR2 reads FQGNSA. The CDR3 nucleotides read TGTGCCAGCAGCTTGTACATAGTGGGCAGCTATGGCTGCACCTTC. Protein product: CASSLYIVGSYGCTF.

The V gene is TRBV12-3 or TRBV12-4, the J gene TRBJ1-1, with a tentative D call TRBD1 (5 bases). The V end lost 10 bases, the J end lost 4 bases, and 19 bases lay between the germline ends. The length of the CDR3 is 14 residues. CDR3 nucleotide sequence: TGTGCCAACAGACGGGGACCGGGGGGCACTGAAGCTTTCTTT. It encodes CANRRGPGGTEAFF.

The sample holds many counts of this clonotype. This sequence joins TRBV28 and TRBJ1-5; TRBD1 agrees at 8 bases. Trimming cost V 3 bases and J 3 bases; bases outside gene matches: 4. The germline V gene encodes CDR1 MDHEN and CDR2 SYDVKM. The CDR3 contains 15 residues. Here the CDR3 reads CASSFSGGPNQPQHF. In DNA form, the CDR3 reads TGTGCCAGCAGTTTTTCAGGGGGCCCCAATCAGCCCCAGCATTTT.

Many counts were recorded for this clonotype. The chain links TRBV7-9 to TRBJ1-3; 10 nucleotides match TRBD1. After removal of 6 bases from V and 4 bases from J, the junction contained 6 bases not matched to a gene. Germline loops: CDR1 SEHNR, CDR2 FQNEAQ (reference sequence). The CDR3 sequence is 15 residues long. CDR3 DNA sequence: TGTGCCAGCAGACCCGGGACAGGGGAAGGAAACACCATATATTTT. Its protein product is CASRPGTGEGNTIYF.

The table lists this clonotype with many counts. This sequence joins TRBV18 and TRBJ1-1; 7 nucleotides line up with TRBD1. The trim removed 3 bases at V and 4 bases at J, leaving 5 bases unmatched. CDR1 and CDR2 (germline): KGHSH, LQKENI. This CDR3 contains 14 residues. The CDR3 spells CASSPRDSITEAFF. CDR3 DNA: TGTGCCAGCTCACCGCGGGACAGCATCACTGAAGCTTTCTTT.

As for this clonotype: Just one base apart from a much larger clone, this may be a read error. The gene calls are TRBV6-1 and TRBJ2-1, with D uncertain. This CDR3 is built from 14 residues. In germline, CDR1 is MNHNS, CDR2 SASEGT. Deletions cut 5 bases from V and 14 bases from J, with 22 bases between. The CDR3 loop is CASSPTHGLGSKFF. In DNA form, the CDR3 reads TGTGCCAGCAGTCCCACTCACGGTCTGGGCTCGAAGTTCTTC.

A word on this clonotype: A single base separates this from a much larger clone, so it may be a read error. The rearrangement uses TRBV2 and TRBJ2-2; unclear D gene. This CDR3 spans 15 amino acids. V was pared by 4 bases and J by 5 bases, with 14 bases between. Germline values: CDR1 SNHLY, CDR2 FYNNEI. The CDR3, as DNA: TGTGCCAGCAGTGGGACGGCTACGGAAACCGGGGAGCTGTTTTTT. This codes for CASSGTATETGELFF.

This chain joins TRBV19 and TRBJ1-5; D not resolved. The germline V gene has CDR1 LNHDA and CDR2 SQIVND (reference sequence). With 3 bases removed from V and 4 bases from J, the gap between germline ends came to 10 bases. The CDR3 spans 14 residues. The CDR3 loop reads CASSILAANQPQHF. The CDR3 DNA is TGTGCCAGTAGTATCTTGGCAGCAAATCAGCCCCAGCATTTT.

The chain has TRBV11-2 and TRBJ1-1, with 7 bases matching TRBD1. CDR1 and CDR2 from the germline V gene are SGHAT and FQNNGV. The CDR3 loop spans 14 amino acids. The ends lost 5 bases at V and 2 bases at J; junction bases unmatched: 5. This CDR3 reads CASSGGTANTEAFF. The CDR3 region has the DNA TGTGCCAGCAGCGGCGGGACAGCAAACACTGAAGCTTTCTTT.

The V gene is TRBV9, the J gene TRBJ1-1; the D gene is possibly TRBD1 (6 bases). CDR1 is SGDLS, CDR2 YYNGEE, per germline. CDR3 length: 14 amino acids. V was cut by 2 bases and J by 7 bases, with 15 bases left in between. As DNA, the CDR3 is TGTGCCAGCAGCGTTTTCCCCGGACAGTTTGAAGCTTTCTTT. Amino acids: CASSVFPGQFEAFF.

This clonotype was recorded a few times. The gene calls are TRBV7-3 and TRBJ2-2; 8 positions match TRBD1. After removal of 5 bases from V and 0 bases from J, the junction contained 2 bases not matched to a gene. Germline lookup yields CDR1 SGHTA and CDR2 FQGTGA. This CDR3 has 15 residues. The CDR3 nucleotides are TGTGCCAGCAGCCGGGGACAGGCGAACACCGGGGAGCTGTTTTTT. Its translation: CASSRGQANTGELFF. The variable domain in full, with the rest retrieved from reference TRBV7-3 and TRBJ2-2, is GAGVSQTPSNKVTEKGKYVELRCDPISGHTALYWYRQSLGQGPEFLIYFQGTGAADDSGLPNDRFFAVRPEGSVSTLKIQRTERGDSAVYLCASSRGQANTGELFFGEGSRLTVL.

The table lists this clonotype with many counts. The rearrangement joins TRBV7-2 to TRBJ2-7; no clear D. V was trimmed by 3 bases and J by 4 bases, leaving 4 bases between them. From germline, CDR1 is SGHTA and CDR2 FQGNSA. This CDR3 is 11 amino acids long. As DNA, the CDR3 is TGTGCCAGCAGCTTTCTTTACGAGCAGTACTTC. It translates to CASSFLYEQYF.

The rearrangement links TRBV5-4 to TRBJ2-3, with D perhaps TRBD2 (6 bases). V lost 4 bases, J lost 2 bases, and 17 bases lay in between. In germline, CDR1 is SGHNT, CDR2 YYREEE (reference sequence). The CDR3 covers 16 residues. CDR3 protein: CASSPGPGVSTDTQYF. The CDR3, as DNA: TGTGCCAGCAGCCCGGGACCGGGGGTGTCCACAGATACGCAGTATTTT.

There are a few counts of this clonotype. The V call is TRBV29-1, the J call TRBJ1-1; D not resolved. CDR1 and CDR2 (germline): SQVTM, ANQGSEA. Trimming left V 5 bases short and J 1 base short, with 20 bases between. The CDR3 is made up of 16 amino acids. CDR3 loop: CSVSRAQQLSNTEAFF. CDR3 nucleotide sequence: TGCAGCGTTTCGAGGGCACAACAGCTCTCGAACACTGAAGCTTTCTTT. The entire variable domain, with the rest obtained from reference TRBV29-1 and TRBJ1-1, is as follows: SAVISQKPSRDICQRGTSLTIQCQVDSQVTMMFWYRQQPGQSLTLIATANQGSEATYESGFVIDKFPISRPNLTFSTLTVSNMSPEDSSIYLCSVSRAQQLSNTEAFFGQGTRLTVV.

At least ten counts were recorded for this clonotype. This chain uses TRBV28 with TRBJ1-1; TRBD1 might be the D (5 bases). CDR1 is MDHEN, CDR2 SYDVKM, per germline. The CDR3 has 13 residues. The CDR3 loop reads CVTRLQGGTEAFF. The CDR3 DNA is TGTGTCACCCGTCTCCAGGGAGGCACTGAAGCTTTCTTT.

This clonotype was detected only a few times. This CDR3 reads CASSSPSGLAGVKTYNEQFF. CDR3 DNA sequence: TGTGCCAGCAGCTCGCCCTCGGGACTAGCGGGAGTCAAAACCTACAATGAGCAGTTCTTC. V gene TRBV7-2 combines with J gene TRBJ2-1; 14 positions agree with TRBD2. CDR1 SGHTA and CDR2 FQGNSA come from the germline V gene. With V trimmed by 4 bases and J by 2 bases, 13 bases remained unmatched. This CDR3 is 20 amino acids long.

This clonotype was counted at least ten times. The gene calls are TRBV20-1 and TRBJ2-7; tentatively, D is TRBD1 or TRBD2 (5 bases each). Germline V gene lookup returns CDR1 DFQATT and CDR2 SNEGSKA (reference sequence). Trimming pared 6 bases from V and 2 bases from J, leaving 14 bases between. The CDR3 is 13 residues long. The CDR3 coding sequence is TGCAGTGCCGAACAGGCCGGGGCCTACGAGCAGTACTTC. Protein product: CSAEQAGAYEQYF.

Turning to this clonotype: This may be a read error, as it is one base from a much larger clone. This chain connects TRBV12-3 or TRBV12-4 to TRBJ2-7; D not resolved. The CDR3 loop spans 12 amino acids. CDR3 region: CASSLASYKQYF. DNA for the CDR3: TGTGCCAGCAGTTTAGCAAGCTACAAGCAGTACTTC.

This clonotype is labeled as medium-sized (0.01 to 0.1%). The chain combines TRBV27 with TRBJ1-2; a weak D match, TRBD1 (5 bases). Germline values: CDR1 MNHEY, CDR2 SMNVEV (reference sequence). CDR3 size: 13 residues. Between the trimmed V and J ends, which lost 10 bases and 3 bases, there was a span of 15 bases. The CDR3 spells CATKRGVHYGYTF. As DNA, the CDR3 is TGTGCCACCAAGAGAGGGGTCCACTATGGCTACACCTTC.

This clonotype came up a few times. A much more abundant neighbour one base away suggests this may be a read error. The rearrangement uses TRBV28 and TRBJ2-1, with D possibly TRBD2 on 6 matching bases. The CDR3 runs 14 residues. Germline loops: CDR1 MDHEN, CDR2 SYDVKM. V shed 2 bases and J shed 11 bases, with 16 bases lying between them. In DNA form, the CDR3 reads TGTGCCAGCAGTTTACCAACCTTAGCGGTCCAGCAGTTCTTC. Amino acid sequence: CASSLPTLAVQQFF.

This clonotype was detected many times. Here the CDR3 reads CASSFSGVADTQYF. The CDR3 DNA is TGTGCCAGCAGTTTCTCAGGGGTCGCAGATACGCAGTATTTT. This chain connects TRBV27 to TRBJ2-3; weak D call: TRBD1 (6 bases). Deletions cut 3 bases from V and 4 bases from J, with 11 bases between. The CDR3 runs 14 residues. Germline loops: CDR1 MNHEY, CDR2 SMNVEV (reference sequence).

This clonotype was observed many times. The chain combines TRBV20-1 with TRBJ2-1; D gene unclear. This CDR3 has 13 residues. Trimming stripped 6 bases from V and 3 bases from J, with 12 bases between. Germline values: CDR1 DFQATT, CDR2 SNEGSKA (reference sequence). CDR3 sequence reads: CSAPLDRYNEQFF. DNA of the CDR3: TGCAGTGCCCCTCTGGACCGCTACAATGAGCAGTTCTTC.

This clonotype appeared once. This sequence may be a read error, since a much larger clone differs from it by one base. The chain's CDR3 is CSAHKVDNGKLSF. CDR3 in DNA: TGCAGTGCGCATAAAGTAGACAATGGAAAACTGTCTTTT. The chain recombines TRBV20-1 with TRBJ1-4; D not resolved. The CDR3 runs to 13 residues. Germline V gene lookup returns CDR1 DFQATT and CDR2 SNEGSKA (reference sequence).

V is TRBV30 and J is TRBJ2-1; 10 bases fit TRBD2. V was clipped by 0 bases and J by 4 bases; unmatched bases: 6. Germline assignment: CDR1 GTSNPN and CDR2 SVGIG (reference sequence). This CDR3 region has 16 residues. CDR3 sequence: CAWSVGRTSGYNEQFF. DNA of the CDR3: TGTGCCTGGAGTGTAGGGCGGACTAGCGGTTACAATGAGCAGTTCTTC.